The clone carrying this T cell receptor beta chain was counted a few times. For a library built for alpha chains, this beta chain is a stray read; little rests on its size. The germline CDR1 and CDR2 sequences are MGHRA and YSYEKL. This CDR3 is 14 amino acids long. With V trimmed by 4 bases and J by 5 bases, 5 bases remained unmatched. This sample was included in a study of spatial heterogeneity in lung cancer. Time point: sample taken at primary tumor resection. The sequenced material consisted of unsorted whole RNA from tumor, nontumor lung or frozen PBMC. One entry per CDR3 protein results from TCRdb running MiXCR on the 5' RACE reads. The profile shows about 230 distinct CDR3 sequences, around a fifth of them singletons.

This material consisted of PBMCs, taken at surgery. The source is a male donor with early-stage non-small cell lung cancer. V usage is TRBV4-1 and J usage is TRBJ1-3; 7 bases map to TRBD1. In DNA form, the CDR3 reads TGCGCCAGCAGCCCTAGGGGGCCGAGAAACACCATATATTTT. As protein: CASSPRGPRNTIYF.